This T cell receptor beta chain stems from a study of identical twins. TCRdb re-called the 5' RACE reads through MiXCR, storing one row per CDR3 protein. The sample lists 1.5 million to 2 million distinct CDR3 sequences; around 33% were seen once. The CDR3 length is 15 residues. V was clipped by 10 bases and J by 1 base, with 19 bases between them. Germline assignment: CDR1 MNHEY and CDR2 SVGAGI. The sequencing input was cord blood. This chain uses TRBV6-5 with TRBJ1-2; D not resolved. The receptor was derived from a newborn girl in good health. CDR3 loop: CATLTPADVNYGYTF. CDR3 in DNA: TGTGCCACCCTGACCCCGGCCGATGTTAACTATGGCTACACCTTC.